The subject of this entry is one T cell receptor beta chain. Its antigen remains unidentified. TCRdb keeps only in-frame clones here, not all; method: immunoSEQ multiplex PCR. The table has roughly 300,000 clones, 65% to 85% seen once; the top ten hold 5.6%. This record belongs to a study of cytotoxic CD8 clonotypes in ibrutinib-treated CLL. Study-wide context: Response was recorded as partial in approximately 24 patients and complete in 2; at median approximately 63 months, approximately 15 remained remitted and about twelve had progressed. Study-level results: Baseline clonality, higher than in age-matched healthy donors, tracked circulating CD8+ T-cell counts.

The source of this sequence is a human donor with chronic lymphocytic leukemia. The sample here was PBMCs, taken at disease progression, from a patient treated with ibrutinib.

The CDR3 coding sequence is TGTGCCAGCAGTTACTCTTTTAACGGGAGGCTGTACGAGCAGTACTTC. Its protein is CASSYSFNGRLYEQYF. The chain joins TRBV6-6 to TRBJ2-7; the match to TRBD2 covers 7 bases. J gave up 4 bases and V 0 bases, and 9 bases lay outside the gene matches. This CDR3 spans 16 amino acids. Germline lookup yields CDR1 MNHNY and CDR2 SVGAGI (reference sequence).